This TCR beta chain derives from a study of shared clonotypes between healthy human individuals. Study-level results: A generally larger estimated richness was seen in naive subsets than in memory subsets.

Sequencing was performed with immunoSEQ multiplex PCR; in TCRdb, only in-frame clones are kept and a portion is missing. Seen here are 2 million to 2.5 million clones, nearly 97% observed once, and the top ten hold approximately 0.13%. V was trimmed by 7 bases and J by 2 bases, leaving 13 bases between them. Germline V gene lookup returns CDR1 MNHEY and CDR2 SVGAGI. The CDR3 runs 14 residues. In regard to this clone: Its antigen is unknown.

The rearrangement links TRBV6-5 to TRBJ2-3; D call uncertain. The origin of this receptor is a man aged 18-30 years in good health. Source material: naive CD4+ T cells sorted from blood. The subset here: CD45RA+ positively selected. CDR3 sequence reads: CASMRGPPTDTQYF. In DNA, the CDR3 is TGTGCCAGCATGCGCGGACCCCCCACAGATACGCAGTATTTT.